The present T cell receptor beta chain was sequenced within a study of control samples from healthy donors and cancer patients. TCRdb's copy holds only in-frame clones and misses some; the assay was immunoSEQ multiplex PCR. In the table there are 110,000 to 150,000 clones, around 90% of which are singletons. Trimming removed 6 bases at V and 7 bases at J, with 12 bases between. The length of the CDR3 is 12 residues. From germline, CDR1 is MNHEY and CDR2 SVGEGT. This receptor was taken from a man aged 30 to 39 in good health. Material: blood. The V gene is TRBV6-2 or TRBV6-3, the J gene TRBJ1-1; TRBD1 might be the D (6 bases). The CDR3 DNA is TGTGCCAGCAGCCAAGGGGGGGTTGAAGCTTTCTTT. Translating it yields CASSQGGVEAFF.